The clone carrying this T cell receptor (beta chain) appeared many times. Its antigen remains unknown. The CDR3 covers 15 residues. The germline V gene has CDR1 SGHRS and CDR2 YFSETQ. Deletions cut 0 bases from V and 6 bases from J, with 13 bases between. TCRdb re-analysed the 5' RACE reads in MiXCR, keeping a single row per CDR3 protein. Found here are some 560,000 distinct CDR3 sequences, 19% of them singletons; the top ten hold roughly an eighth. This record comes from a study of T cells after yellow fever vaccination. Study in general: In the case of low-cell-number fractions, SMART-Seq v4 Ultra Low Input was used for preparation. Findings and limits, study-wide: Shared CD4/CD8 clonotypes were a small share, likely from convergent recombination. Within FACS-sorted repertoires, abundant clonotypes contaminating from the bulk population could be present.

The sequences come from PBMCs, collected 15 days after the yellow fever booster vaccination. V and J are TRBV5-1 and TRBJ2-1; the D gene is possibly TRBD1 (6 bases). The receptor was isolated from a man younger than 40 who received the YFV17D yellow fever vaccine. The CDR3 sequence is CASSLGQGYGNEQFF. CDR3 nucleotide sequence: TGCGCCAGCAGCTTGGGCCAGGGGTATGGCAATGAGCAGTTCTTC.